The 27 T cell receptor beta chains presented below share a single source sample, sequenced in a study of graft-versus-host responses after intestinal transplantation. For these TCRs, the target antigens are not known. Using immunoSEQ multiplex PCR, the repertoire was profiled, and TCRdb retains in-frame clones only, with some absent. The sample consists of over 80,000 clones, less than 95% of them appearing once. This specimen consisted of unstimulated CD8+ T cells sorted from spleen or lymph node cells, obtained before transplant. The source is a human donor who was the organ donor for an intestinal transplant.

This clone was observed a few times. This chain connects TRBV7-8 to TRBJ2-5; D perhaps matches TRBD2 (6 bases). V dropped 0 bases and J dropped 3 bases, with 8 bases sitting between them. The CDR3 is 14 amino acids. CDR1 SGHVS and CDR2 FQNEAQ come from the germline V gene. The DNA for the CDR3 is TGTGCCAGCAGCTTAGCTCCGGGAGAAGAGACCCAGTACTTC. Translating gives CASSLAPGEETQYF.

This chain connects TRBV7-9 to TRBJ2-7, with 8 bases matching TRBD1. This CDR3 comprises 15 residues. V was pared by 4 bases and J by 6 bases, with 11 bases of the junction left unmatched. Germline V gene lookup returns CDR1 SEHNR and CDR2 FQNEAQ (reference sequence). CDR3 in amino acids: CASSSAQGAAVEQYF. CDR3 in DNA: TGTGCCAGCAGCTCCGCCCAGGGGGCAGCGGTCGAGCAGTACTTC. The whole variable domain, filled in from reference TRBV7-9 and TRBJ2-7, reads DTGVSQNPRHKITKRGQNVTFRCDPISEHNRLYWYRQTLGQGPEFLTYFQNEAQLEKSRLLSDRFSAERPKGSFSTLEIQRTEQGDSAMYLCASSSAQGAAVEQYFGPGTRLTVT.

The chain employs TRBV9 and TRBJ2-7; 7 nucleotides align to TRBD1. CDR1 and CDR2 (germline): SGDLS, YYNGEE. V lost 3 bases, J lost 4 bases, and 13 bases stayed unmatched. The CDR3 extends over 16 amino acids. The CDR3, as DNA: TGTGCCAGCAGCGCGTCTCCCTGGGGACAGAGTTACGAGCAGTACTTC. Encoded protein: CASSASPWGQSYEQYF.

CDR3 protein: CASSFETAGNYSNQPQHF. The CDR3 nucleotides are TGTGCCAGCAGCTTCGAGACAGCGGGGAATTATAGCAATCAGCCCCAGCATTTT. The chain has TRBV7-3 and TRBJ1-5; maybe TRBD1 (5 bases). Germline loops: CDR1 SGHTA, CDR2 FQGTGA. Trimming cost V 3 bases and J 0 bases, with 18 bases left between them. The CDR3 has 18 amino acids. The full variable domain, completed using reference TRBV7-3 and TRBJ1-5, is GAGVSQTPSNKVTEKGKYVELRCDPISGHTALYWYRQSLGQGPEFLIYFQGTGAADDSGLPNDRFFAVRPEGSVSTLKIQRTERGDSAVYLCASSFETAGNYSNQPQHFGDGTRLSIL.

In its sample, this clone was seen once. The V call is TRBV6-1, the J call TRBJ2-7; 7 nucleotides agree with TRBD1. In germline, CDR1 is MNHNS, CDR2 SASEGT. V trimming: 5 bases; J trimming: 3 bases; junction bases outside the gene matches: 7. CDR3 length: 14 amino acids. In nucleotides, the CDR3 is TGTGCCAGCAGTACTACAGGGGTCGGCTACGAGCAGTACTTC. It is translated as CASSTTGVGYEQYF.

The CDR3 DNA sequence: TGTGCCAGCAGCTTTTCGGCAGGGGACTACGAGCAGTACTTC. Its translation is CASSFSAGDYEQYF. This rearrangement joins TRBV5-6 to TRBJ2-7; tentative D call: TRBD1 (6 bases). Germline V gene data show CDR1 as SGHDT and CDR2 as YYEEEE. The CDR3 is 14 amino acids. V was cut by 2 bases and J by 3 bases, with 12 bases left in between.

This chain links TRBV30 with TRBJ2-7; 8 bases are a match to TRBD1. CDR3 length: 15 residues. The germline gives CDR1 GTSNPN, CDR2 SVGIG (reference sequence). Trimming took 5 bases from V and 0 from J; bases not matched to a gene: 9. CDR3 amino acids: CAWEAGTGLSYEQYF. In nucleotides, the CDR3 is TGTGCCTGGGAAGCCGGGACAGGACTCTCCTACGAGCAGTACTTC.

This sequence joins TRBV2 and TRBJ2-3, with D perhaps TRBD2 (6 bases). Deletions cut 8 bases from V and 4 bases from J, with 16 bases between. Looked up from germline, CDR1 is SNHLY and CDR2 is FYNNEI. The length of the CDR3 is 14 residues. DNA of the CDR3: TGTGCCAGCGGAGGGCAGGCCGCCCCAGATACGCAGTATTTT. Protein sequence: CASGGQAAPDTQYF.

This clone showed up just once. V and J are TRBV27 and TRBJ1-2, with 9 bases identical to TRBD1. V dropped 3 bases and J dropped 8; count of bases not matched to a gene: 4. This CDR3 has 13 residues. Germline V gene sequence: CDR1 MNHEY, CDR2 SMNVEV (reference sequence). CDR3 amino acids: CASSFTGGGGYTF. CDR3 DNA sequence: TGTGCCAGCAGTTTCACAGGGGGCGGCGGCTACACCTTC.

The chain uses TRBV7-8 and TRBJ2-3, with D possibly TRBD2 on 5 matching bases. This CDR3 contains 16 residues. Deletions cut 0 bases from V and 0 bases from J, with 10 bases between. CDR1 SGHVS and CDR2 FQNEAQ come from the germline V gene. As DNA, the CDR3 is TGTGCCAGCAGCTTAGCGTCCCTAGCAAGCACAGATACGCAGTATTTT. Protein sequence: CASSLASLASTDTQYF.

Turning to this clone: A read error may produce the germline difference seen at one junction end. The genes are TRBV4-1 and TRBJ1-1, with 9 positions matching TRBD1. Germline V gives CDR1 MGHRA, CDR2 YSYEKL. The CDR3 extends over 15 amino acids. The CDR3 spells CASTQRDRENTEAFF. Here the CDR3 DNA reads TGCGCCAGCACCCAAAGGGACAGGGAGAACACTGAAGCTTTCTTT.

The rearrangement links TRBV19 to TRBJ2-3, with D possibly being TRBD2 (6 bases). Germline CDR1 LNHDA, CDR2 SQIVND (reference sequence). This CDR3 contains 13 residues. The V and J ends lost 3 bases and 6 bases respectively, with 10 bases between them. CDR3 DNA sequence: TGTGCCAGTAGTATCCTAGCGTGGGATACGCAGTATTTT. This codes for CASSILAWDTQYF.

The rearrangement links TRBV18 to TRBJ1-6, with 7 bases fitting TRBD1. J was trimmed by 8 bases and V by 6 bases; bases with no gene match: 13. Germline-derived CDR1 and CDR2 are KGHSH and LQKENI. This CDR3 has 16 residues. CDR3 coding DNA: TGTGCCAGCTCCCCCACAGGGGACACCCTTTATTCACCCCTCCACTTT. This gives the protein CASSPTGDTLYSPLHF.

The genes are TRBV7-2 and TRBJ2-7; no reliable D call. V lost 9 bases and J lost 0, with 9 bases in between. Germline-derived CDR1 and CDR2 are SGHTA and FQGNSA. The CDR3 is made up of 12 amino acids. In DNA, the CDR3 is TGTGCCAGTGGCAGGAACTCCTACGAGCAGTACTTC. Translating it yields CASGRNSYEQYF. Combining the CDR3 with reference TRBV7-2 and TRBJ2-7 gives the whole variable domain GAGVSQSPSNKVTEKGKDVELRCDPISGHTALYWYRQSLGQGLEFLIYFQGNSAPDKSGLPSDRFSAERTGGSVSTLTIQRTQQEDSAVYLCASGRNSYEQYFGPGTRLTVT.

V usage is TRBV7-9 and J usage is TRBJ2-3, with TRBD2 identical over 12 bases. The CDR3 loop spans 13 amino acids. CDR1 and CDR2 (germline): SEHNR, FQNEAQ (reference sequence). Unmatched junction bases numbered 6, after V lost 11 bases and J lost 6 bases. In DNA form, the CDR3 reads TGTGCCGACGGCACTAGCGGGAGGGATACGCAGTATTTT. This encodes CADGTSGRDTQYF.

The chain is built from TRBV10-3 and TRBJ1-2; D is possibly TRBD1 (6 bases). Germline values: CDR1 ENHRY, CDR2 SYGVKD. The CDR3 length is 15 residues. Trimming shortened V by 3 bases and J by 2 bases, and 13 bases separated the two germline ends. CDR3 coding DNA: TGTGCCATCAGTGATGATTTCGGACAGAACTATGGCTACACCTTC. It translates to CAISDDFGQNYGYTF.

This chain uses TRBV9 with TRBJ2-6; maybe TRBD2 (6 bases). Trimming cost V 5 bases and J 3 bases, with 9 bases left between them. Germline values: CDR1 SGDLS, CDR2 YYNGEE. The CDR3 has 14 residues. The DNA for the CDR3 is TGTGCCAGCAGGGGAGGCGGTGGGGCCAACGTCCTGACTTTC. Its protein is CASRGGGGANVLTF.

The J gene is TRBJ2-5, the V gene TRBV27; maybe TRBD1 (5 bases). The J call may be mistaken, given a closer DNA end match to TRBJ2-7. The length of the CDR3 is 13 residues. Germline lookup yields CDR1 MNHEY and CDR2 SMNVEV (reference sequence). In DNA form, the CDR3 reads TGTGCCAGCAGTCTAGGGGAATCCTACGAGCAGTACTTC. It translates to CASSLGESYEQYF.

The rearrangement joins TRBV19 to TRBJ1-5; 10 bases agree with TRBD1. This CDR3 comprises 15 residues. Germline assignment: CDR1 LNHDA and CDR2 SQIVND (reference sequence). Trimming took 9 bases from V and 6 from J; bases not matched to a gene: 11. The CDR3 is CASGTGDYTGQPQHF. CDR3 nucleotides: TGTGCCAGCGGGACAGGGGATTATACCGGTCAGCCCCAGCATTTT.

The rearrangement uses TRBV11-2 and TRBJ2-7; D is perhaps TRBD2 (7 bases). Per germline, CDR1 SGHAT and CDR2 FQNNGV. The CDR3 sequence is 17 residues long. V was cut by 4 bases and J by 2 bases, with 21 bases left in between. CDR3 in DNA: TGTGCCAGCAGCTCCCTGAGGGGGAGGGCGAGGCCCTACGAGCAGTACTTC. Amino acid sequence: CASSSLRGRARPYEQYF.

This chain joins TRBV27 and TRBJ2-3; no clear D. V was shortened by 2 bases and J by 1 base, with 4 bases between the two germline ends. Germline lookup yields CDR1 MNHEY and CDR2 SMNVEV (reference sequence). The CDR3 has 13 residues. CDR3 region: CASSLSGTDTQYF. The CDR3 DNA reads as TGTGCCAGCAGTTTAAGCGGCACAGATACGCAGTATTTT.

The gene calls are TRBV4-1 and TRBJ2-1, with D maybe TRBD2 (6 bases). CDR1 and CDR2 (germline): MGHRA, YSYEKL. Trimming removed 3 bases at V and 9 bases at J, with 15 bases between. The CDR3 runs 14 residues. The CDR3 DNA sequence: TGCGCCAGCAGCCATTTAGGGGCGGAGGGTGAGCAGTTCTTC. Residues: CASSHLGAEGEQFF.

This chain joins TRBV4-3 and TRBJ1-6; no clear D gene. Germline V gives CDR1 LGHNA, CDR2 YSLEER. V shed 0 bases and J shed 7 bases, with 13 bases lying between them. This CDR3 has 16 residues. In DNA, the CDR3 is TGCGCCAGCAGCCAAGACTGGGGAGACTCAAATTCACCCCTCCACTTT. It translates to CASSQDWGDSNSPLHF.

V and J are TRBV6-5 and TRBJ2-1, with 13 bases that match TRBD2. This CDR3 has 15 amino acids. CDR1 is MNHEY, CDR2 SVGAGI, per germline. Losses at the gene ends were 2 bases for V and 9 bases for J; bases not matched to a gene: 4. The chain's CDR3 is CASSYTSGGAIEQFF. CDR3 in DNA: TGTGCCAGCAGTTACACTAGCGGGGGGGCCATTGAGCAGTTCTTC.

This chain connects TRBV11-2 to TRBJ2-3, with 9 bases that match TRBD1. Germline V gene data show CDR1 as SGHAT and CDR2 as FQNNGV. Germline trimming cut 5 bases from V and 4 bases from J; bases unmatched to any gene: 7. The CDR3 consists of 15 residues. In DNA form, the CDR3 reads TGTGCCAGCAGCACCGGGACAGGGTTAGCAGATACGCAGTATTTT. This sequence encodes CASSTGTGLADTQYF.

The chain uses TRBV29-1 and TRBJ2-7; 9 nucleotides match TRBD1. With V trimmed by 4 bases and J by 5 bases, 6 bases remained unmatched. The V gene's germline CDR1 is SQVTM and CDR2 ANQGSEA. The length of the CDR3 is 13 residues. CDR3 in amino acids: CSVGGTGWNEQYF. CDR3 nucleotides: TGCAGCGTTGGTGGGACAGGGTGGAACGAGCAGTACTTC.

This sequence joins TRBV10-1 and TRBJ2-7, with 7 bases matching TRBD1. Unmatched junction bases numbered 25, after V lost 8 bases and J lost 6 bases. The CDR3 extends over 18 amino acids. Germline V lookup: CDR1 WNHNN, CDR2 SYGVQD (reference sequence). DNA of the CDR3: TGCGCCAGCGCAAAAGGACAGGCTGGGAACTGGACCGCATCCGAGCAGTACTTC. Translated: CASAKGQAGNWTASEQYF.